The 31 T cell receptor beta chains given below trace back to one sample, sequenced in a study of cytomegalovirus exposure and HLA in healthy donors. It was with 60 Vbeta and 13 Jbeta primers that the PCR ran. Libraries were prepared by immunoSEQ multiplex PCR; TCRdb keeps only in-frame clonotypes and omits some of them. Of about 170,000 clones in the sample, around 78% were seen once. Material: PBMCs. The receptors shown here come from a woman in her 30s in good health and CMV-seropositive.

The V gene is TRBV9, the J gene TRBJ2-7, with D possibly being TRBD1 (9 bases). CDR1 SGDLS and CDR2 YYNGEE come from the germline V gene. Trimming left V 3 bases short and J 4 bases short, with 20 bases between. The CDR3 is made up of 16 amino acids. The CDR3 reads CASSDREGTGSYEQYF. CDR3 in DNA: TGTGCCAGCAGCGACCGGGAGGGGACAGGGTCGTACGAGCAGTACTTC.

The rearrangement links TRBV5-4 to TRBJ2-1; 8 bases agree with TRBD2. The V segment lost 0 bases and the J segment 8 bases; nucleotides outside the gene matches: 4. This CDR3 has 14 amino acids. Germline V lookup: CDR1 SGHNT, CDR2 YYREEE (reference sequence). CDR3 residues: CASSLVREGDEQFF. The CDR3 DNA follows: TGTGCCAGCAGCTTGGTCCGGGAGGGGGATGAGCAGTTCTTC.

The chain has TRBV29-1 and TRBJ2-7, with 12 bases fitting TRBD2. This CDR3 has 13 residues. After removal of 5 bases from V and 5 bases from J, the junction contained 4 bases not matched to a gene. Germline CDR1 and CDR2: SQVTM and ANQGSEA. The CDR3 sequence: CSVLRTSGNEQYF. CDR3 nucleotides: TGCAGCGTTTTAAGGACTAGCGGGAACGAGCAGTACTTC.

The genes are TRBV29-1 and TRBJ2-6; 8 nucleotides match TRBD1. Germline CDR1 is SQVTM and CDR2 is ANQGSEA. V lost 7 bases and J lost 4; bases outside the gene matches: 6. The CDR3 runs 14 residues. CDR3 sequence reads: CSAVDRAGANVLTF. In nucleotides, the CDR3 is TGCAGCGCCGTGGACAGGGCCGGGGCCAACGTCCTGACTTTC.

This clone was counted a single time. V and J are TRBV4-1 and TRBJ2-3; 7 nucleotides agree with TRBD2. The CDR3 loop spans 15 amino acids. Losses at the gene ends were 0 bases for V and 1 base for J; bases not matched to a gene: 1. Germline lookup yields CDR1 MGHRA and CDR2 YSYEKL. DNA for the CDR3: TGCGCCAGCAGCCAAGATGGGGGGGGCACAGATACGCAGTATTTT. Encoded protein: CASSQDGGGTDTQYF.

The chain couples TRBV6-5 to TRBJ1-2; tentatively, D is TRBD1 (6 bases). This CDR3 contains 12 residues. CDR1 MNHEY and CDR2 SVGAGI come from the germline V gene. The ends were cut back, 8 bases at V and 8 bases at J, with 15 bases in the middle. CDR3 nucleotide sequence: TGTGCCAGCCGCGAGGGGGTCGGAGGCTACACCTTC. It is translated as CASREGVGGYTF.

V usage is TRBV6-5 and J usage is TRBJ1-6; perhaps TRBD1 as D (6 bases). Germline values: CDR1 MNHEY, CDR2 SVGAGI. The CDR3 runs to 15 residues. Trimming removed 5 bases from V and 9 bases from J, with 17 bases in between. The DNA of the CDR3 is TGTGCCAGCAGTATAACTATGCAGGGGCTTTCACCCCTCCACTTT. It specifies CASSITMQGLSPLHF.

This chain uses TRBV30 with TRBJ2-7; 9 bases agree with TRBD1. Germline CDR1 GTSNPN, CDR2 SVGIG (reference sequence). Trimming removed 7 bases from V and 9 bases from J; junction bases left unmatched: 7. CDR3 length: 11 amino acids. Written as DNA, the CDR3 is TGTGCCTACCACAGGGGGCGACGGCAGTACTTC. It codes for CAYHRGRRQYF.

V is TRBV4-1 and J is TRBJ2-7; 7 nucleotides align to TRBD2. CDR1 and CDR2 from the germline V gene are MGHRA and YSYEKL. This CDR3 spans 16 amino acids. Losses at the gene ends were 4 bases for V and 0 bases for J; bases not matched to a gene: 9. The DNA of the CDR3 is TGCGCCAGCAGCCGAGTGAGCGGGGTTAGCTCCTACGAGCAGTACTTC. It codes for CASSRVSGVSSYEQYF.

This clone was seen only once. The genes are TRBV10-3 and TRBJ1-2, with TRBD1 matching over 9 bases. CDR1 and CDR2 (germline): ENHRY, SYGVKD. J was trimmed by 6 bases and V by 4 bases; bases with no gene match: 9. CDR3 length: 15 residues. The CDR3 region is CAISAPGQGRDGYTF. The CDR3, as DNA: TGTGCCATCAGTGCTCCGGGACAGGGAAGGGATGGCTACACCTTC.

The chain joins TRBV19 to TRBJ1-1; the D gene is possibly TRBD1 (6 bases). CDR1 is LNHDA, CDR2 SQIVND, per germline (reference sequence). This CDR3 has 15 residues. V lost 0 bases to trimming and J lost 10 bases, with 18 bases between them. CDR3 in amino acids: CASSIDYSDGRGAFF. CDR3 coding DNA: TGTGCCAGTAGTATAGATTATTCCGACGGCAGGGGAGCTTTCTTT.

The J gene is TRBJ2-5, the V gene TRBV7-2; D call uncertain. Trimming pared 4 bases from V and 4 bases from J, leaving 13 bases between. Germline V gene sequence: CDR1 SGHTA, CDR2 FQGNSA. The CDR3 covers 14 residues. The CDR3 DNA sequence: TGTGCCAGCAGCTCATCTAGAAAACGAGAGACCCAGTACTTC. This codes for CASSSSRKRETQYF.

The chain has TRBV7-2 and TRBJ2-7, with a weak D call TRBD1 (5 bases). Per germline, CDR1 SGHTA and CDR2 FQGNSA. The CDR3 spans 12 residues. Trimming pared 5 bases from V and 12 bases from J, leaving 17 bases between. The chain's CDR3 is CASSRTGFFPYF. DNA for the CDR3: TGTGCCAGCAGCAGAACAGGTTTTTTTCCGTACTTC.

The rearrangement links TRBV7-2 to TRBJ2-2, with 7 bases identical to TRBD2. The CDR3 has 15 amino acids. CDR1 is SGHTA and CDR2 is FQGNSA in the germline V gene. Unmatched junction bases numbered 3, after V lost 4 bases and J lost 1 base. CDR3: CASSWGLLNTGELFF. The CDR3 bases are TGTGCCAGCAGCTGGGGACTACTGAACACCGGGGAGCTGTTTTTT.

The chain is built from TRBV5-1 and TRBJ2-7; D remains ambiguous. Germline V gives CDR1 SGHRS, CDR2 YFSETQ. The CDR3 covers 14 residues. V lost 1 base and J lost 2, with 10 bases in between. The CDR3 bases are TGCGCCAGCAGCTTGTTGGCAGAAACCTACGAGCAGTACTTC. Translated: CASSLLAETYEQYF.

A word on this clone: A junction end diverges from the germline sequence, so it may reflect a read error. CDR3 sequence: CASSQYHFIEASYSEQFF. CDR3 coding DNA: TGTGCCAGCAGCCAATACCATTTTATAGAAGCCTCTTACAGTGAGCAGTTCTTC. The chain combines TRBV13 with TRBJ2-1; D uncertain. Germline loops: CDR1 PRHDT, CDR2 FYEKMQ (reference sequence). The CDR3 totals 18 residues.

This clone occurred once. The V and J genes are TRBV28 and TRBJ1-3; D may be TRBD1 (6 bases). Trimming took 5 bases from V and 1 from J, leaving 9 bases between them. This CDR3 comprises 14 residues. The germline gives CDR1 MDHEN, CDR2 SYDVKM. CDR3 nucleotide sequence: TGTGCCAGCAGTAGCGGGACATCTGGAAACACCATATATTTT. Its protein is CASSSGTSGNTIYF.

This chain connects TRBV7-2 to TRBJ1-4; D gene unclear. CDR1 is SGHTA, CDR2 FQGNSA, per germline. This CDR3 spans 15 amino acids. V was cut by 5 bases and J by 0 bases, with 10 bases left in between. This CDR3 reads CASSRGSATNEKLFF. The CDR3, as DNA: TGTGCCAGCAGCCGGGGTAGCGCAACTAATGAAAAACTGTTTTTT.

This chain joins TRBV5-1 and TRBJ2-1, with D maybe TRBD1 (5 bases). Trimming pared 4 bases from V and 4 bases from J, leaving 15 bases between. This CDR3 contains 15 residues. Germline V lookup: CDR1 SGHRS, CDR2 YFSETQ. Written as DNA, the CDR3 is TGCGCCAGCAGCCCCGGTGGGGCTGGGTACAATGAGCAGTTCTTC. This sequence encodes CASSPGGAGYNEQFF.

The CDR3 loop is CASSVQGLYNEQFF. The CDR3 DNA sequence: TGTGCCAGCAGCGTCCAGGGACTGTACAATGAGCAGTTCTTC. The V and J genes are TRBV9 and TRBJ2-1, with D perhaps TRBD2 (6 bases). The V and J ends lost 2 bases and 4 bases respectively, with 10 bases between them. Germline V gene data show CDR1 as SGDLS and CDR2 as YYNGEE. This CDR3 comprises 14 residues. The full variable domain, rest sourced from reference TRBV9 and TRBJ2-1, is DSGVTQTPKHLITATGQRVTLRCSPRSGDLSVYWYQQSLDQGLQFLIQYYNGEERAKGNILERFSAQQFPDLHSELNLSSLELGDSALYFCASSVQGLYNEQFFGPGTRLTVL.

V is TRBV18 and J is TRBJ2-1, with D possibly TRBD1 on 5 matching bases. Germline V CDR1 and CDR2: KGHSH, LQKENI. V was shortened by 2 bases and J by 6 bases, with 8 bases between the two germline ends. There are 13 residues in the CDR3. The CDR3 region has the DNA TGTGCCAGCTCACCAATGACAGTCAATGAGCAGTTCTTC. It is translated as CASSPMTVNEQFF.

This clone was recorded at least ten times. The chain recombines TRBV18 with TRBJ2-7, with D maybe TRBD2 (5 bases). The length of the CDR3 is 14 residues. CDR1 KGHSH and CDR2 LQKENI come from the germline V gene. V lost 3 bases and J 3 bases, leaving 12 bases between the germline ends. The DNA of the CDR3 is TGTGCCAGCTCACCCTCTCTTGACTACTACGAGCAGTACTTC. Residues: CASSPSLDYYEQYF.

Here the CDR3 reads CASSHSDRVDTEAFF. The CDR3 DNA is TGTGCCAGCAGCCATTCGGACAGGGTCGACACTGAAGCTTTCTTT. The chain links TRBV16 to TRBJ1-1, with 8 positions matching TRBD1. The germline V gene has CDR1 KGHSY and CDR2 FQNENV. The CDR3 spans 15 residues. Trimming took 3 bases from V and 3 from J; bases not matched to a gene: 6.

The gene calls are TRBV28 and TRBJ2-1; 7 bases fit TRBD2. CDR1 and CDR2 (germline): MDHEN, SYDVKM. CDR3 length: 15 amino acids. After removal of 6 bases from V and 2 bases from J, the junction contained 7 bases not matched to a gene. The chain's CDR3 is CASSSSGRAYNEQFF. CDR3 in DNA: TGTGCCAGCAGCTCCTCAGGGAGGGCCTACAATGAGCAGTTCTTC.

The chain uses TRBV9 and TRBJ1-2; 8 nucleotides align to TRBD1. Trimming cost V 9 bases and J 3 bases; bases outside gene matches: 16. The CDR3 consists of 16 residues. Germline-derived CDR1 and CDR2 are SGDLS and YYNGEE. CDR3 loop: CANSMDRATPDYGYTF. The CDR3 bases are TGTGCCAATAGTATGGACAGGGCGACCCCGGACTATGGCTACACCTTC. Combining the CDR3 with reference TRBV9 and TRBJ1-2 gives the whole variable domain DSGVTQTPKHLITATGQRVTLRCSPRSGDLSVYWYQQSLDQGLQFLIQYYNGEERAKGNILERFSAQQFPDLHSELNLSSLELGDSALYFCANSMDRATPDYGYTFGSGTRLTVV.

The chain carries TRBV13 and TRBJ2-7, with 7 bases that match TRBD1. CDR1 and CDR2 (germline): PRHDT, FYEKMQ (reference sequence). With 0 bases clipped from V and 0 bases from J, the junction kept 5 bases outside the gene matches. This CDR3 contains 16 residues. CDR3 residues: CASSLGLGTDSYEQYF. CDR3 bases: TGTGCCAGCAGCTTAGGCCTAGGGACAGACTCCTACGAGCAGTACTTC.

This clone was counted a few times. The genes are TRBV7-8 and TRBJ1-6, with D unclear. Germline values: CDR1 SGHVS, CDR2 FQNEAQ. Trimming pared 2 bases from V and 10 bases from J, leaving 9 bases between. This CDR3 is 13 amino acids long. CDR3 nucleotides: TGTGCCAGCAGCTTACAGGTCTGGTCACCCCTCCACTTT. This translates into CASSLQVWSPLHF.

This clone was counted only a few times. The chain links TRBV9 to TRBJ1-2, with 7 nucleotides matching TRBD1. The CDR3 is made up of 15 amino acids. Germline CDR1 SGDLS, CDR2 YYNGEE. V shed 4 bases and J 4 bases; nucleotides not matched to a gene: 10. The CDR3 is CASSLNGQASYGYTF. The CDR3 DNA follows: TGTGCCAGCAGCCTCAATGGACAGGCTTCCTATGGCTACACCTTC.

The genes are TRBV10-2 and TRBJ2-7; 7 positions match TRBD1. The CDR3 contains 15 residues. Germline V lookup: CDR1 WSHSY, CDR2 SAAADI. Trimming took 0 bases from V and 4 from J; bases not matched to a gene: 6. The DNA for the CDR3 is TGCGCCAGCAGTGAGTCGCCGAGGACAGGATACGAGCAGTACTTC. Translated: CASSESPRTGYEQYF.

CDR3 protein: CASSLGGGQGALTGELFF. The CDR3 nucleotides read TGTGCCAGCAGCTTGGGGGGGGGACAGGGGGCCCTCACCGGGGAGCTGTTTTTT. This chain links TRBV5-4 with TRBJ2-2, with 12 bases that match TRBD1. The germline V gene encodes CDR1 SGHNT and CDR2 YYREEE (reference sequence). V shed 0 bases and J 4 bases; nucleotides not matched to a gene: 7. CDR3 length: 18 amino acids.

CDR3 amino acids: CASSTRNTEAFF. CDR3 nucleotide sequence: TGTGCCAGCAGTACCAGGAACACTGAAGCTTTCTTT. The chain is built from TRBV6-5 and TRBJ1-1; D not resolved. V was pared by 5 bases and J by 1 base, with 5 bases between. The CDR3 runs to 12 residues. Germline CDR1 MNHEY, CDR2 SVGAGI.